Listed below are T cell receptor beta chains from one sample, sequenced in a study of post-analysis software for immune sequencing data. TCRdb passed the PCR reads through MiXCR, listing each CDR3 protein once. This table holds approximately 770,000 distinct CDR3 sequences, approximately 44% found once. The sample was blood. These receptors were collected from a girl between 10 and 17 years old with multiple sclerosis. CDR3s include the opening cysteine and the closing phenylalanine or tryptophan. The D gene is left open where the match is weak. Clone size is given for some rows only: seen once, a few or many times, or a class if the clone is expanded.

CASSYSPLGNEQFF TGTGCCAGCAGTTACTCCCCGCTGGGCAATGAGCAGTTCTTC . TRBJ2-1 few TRBV6-2/TRBV6-3
CSAIRTSGMYEQYF TGCAGTGCTATCAGGACTAGCGGGATGTACGAGCAGTACTTC TRBD2 TRBJ2-7 . TRBV20-1
CASSFWPGNEQFF TGTGCCAGCAGTTTTTGGCCCGGGAATGAGCAGTTCTTC . TRBJ2-1 . TRBV12-3/TRBV12-4
CASSRASDTQYF TGTGCCAGCAGTCGGGCCTCAGATACGCAGTATTTT . TRBJ2-3 . TRBV27
CSVSGGTSGAEAFF TGCAGCGTATCGGGCGGGACCAGCGGGGCTGAAGCTTTCTTT . TRBJ1-1 few TRBV29-1
CASSLSGDDGGYTF TGTGCCAGCAGCTTGTCCGGGGACGATGGAGGCTACACCTTC . TRBJ1-2 . TRBV7-9
CASSRNRGDTQYF TGTGCCAGCAGCCGCAACAGAGGAGATACGCAGTATTTT . TRBJ2-3 . TRBV7-6
CASSSLGDKSHEQYF TGTGCCAGCAGCTCCCTGGGGGACAAATCCCACGAGCAGTACTTC . TRBJ2-7 once TRBV7-2
CASSQDSWGEPLAFF TGCGCCAGCAGCCAAGATTCTTGGGGGGAGCCATTAGCTTTCTTT . TRBJ1-1 . TRBV4-1
CASSLRRLGHEQYF TGTGCCAGCAGTCTTCGACGACTAGGGCACGAGCAGTACTTC . TRBJ2-7 . TRBV6-2/TRBV6-3
CASSLSLPQETQYF TGTGCCAGCAGTTTATCCCTGCCGCAAGAGACCCAGTACTTC . TRBJ2-5 few TRBV28
CSALLPLAGGGETQYF TGCAGTGCTCTCTTGCCACTAGCGGGAGGAGGGGAGACCCAGTACTTC TRBD2 TRBJ2-5 . TRBV20-1
CSARDSTAYGGELFF TGCAGCGCTCGAGACTCAACAGCATATGGCGGGGAGCTGTTTTTT . TRBJ2-2 few TRBV29-1
CSARPLWASYEQYF TGCAGTGCTAGACCCCTGTGGGCTTCCTACGAGCAGTACTTC . TRBJ2-7 . TRBV20-1
CSARDDNLFQETQYF TGCAGTGCTAGAGATGATAACTTATTCCAAGAGACCCAGTACTTC . TRBJ2-5 . TRBV20-1
CASRALADGRPSSGANVLTF TGTGCCAGCAGGGCCCTAGCGGACGGAAGACCCAGCTCTGGGGCCAACGTCCTGACTTTC TRBD2 TRBJ2-6 . TRBV5-6
CASSQYAGLAGIGEQFF TGTGCCAGCAGCCAGTACGCGGGACTAGCGGGAATAGGTGAGCAGTTCTTC TRBD2 TRBJ2-1 few TRBV4-2
CASRPGTGSEAFF TGTGCCAGCCGTCCCGGGACAGGGTCTGAAGCTTTCTTT TRBD1 TRBJ1-1 . TRBV12-3/TRBV12-4
CASSLRPTNEKLFF TGTGCCAGCAGTTTAAGGCCAACTAATGAAAAACTGTTTTTT . TRBJ1-4 . TRBV12-3/TRBV12-4
CASSALTSGSETQYF TGTGCCAGCAGCGCGCTTACTAGCGGGAGTGAGACCCAGTACTTC TRBD2 TRBJ2-5 . TRBV7-2
CASSLEGRPAGDTQYF TGCGCCAGCAGCTTGGAGGGGCGTCCGGCCGGGGATACGCAGTATTTT . TRBJ2-3 few TRBV5-1
CASSSTDRGYYGYTF TGTGCCAGCAGCTCGACGGACAGGGGTTATTATGGCTACACCTTC TRBD1 TRBJ1-2 . TRBV5-6
CASSPDGLGDTQYF TGTGCCAGCAGTCCGGACGGGTTGGGCGATACGCAGTATTTT . TRBJ2-3 few TRBV12-3/TRBV12-4
CASSLFLGTAFSYGYTF TGTGCCAGCAGTTTATTTTTGGGGACAGCCTTTTCCTATGGCTACACCTTC TRBD1 TRBJ1-2 . TRBV12-3/TRBV12-4
CSALRLTYEQYF TGCAGTGCGCTCCGGCTAACCTACGAGCAGTACTTC . TRBJ2-7 few TRBV20-1
CASSATTGAHYGYTF TGTGCCAGCAGCGCAACTACAGGGGCGCACTATGGCTACACCTTC TRBD1 TRBJ1-2 . TRBV9
CASSDGRLDEQFF TGCGCCAGCAGTGACGGCCGACTAGATGAGCAGTTCTTC . TRBJ2-1 few TRBV10-2
CSASVGGLDYEQYF TGCAGTGCTAGCGTAGGCGGATTGGACTACGAGCAGTACTTC . TRBJ2-7 . TRBV20-1
CASGDLAGAYEQYF TGCGCCAGCGGGGACCTAGCGGGCGCCTACGAGCAGTACTTC TRBD2 TRBJ2-7 . TRBV10-2
CASSYSRWGHREQYF TGTGCCAGCAGTTACTCGAGGTGGGGACATAGGGAGCAGTACTTC . TRBJ2-5 . TRBV6-5